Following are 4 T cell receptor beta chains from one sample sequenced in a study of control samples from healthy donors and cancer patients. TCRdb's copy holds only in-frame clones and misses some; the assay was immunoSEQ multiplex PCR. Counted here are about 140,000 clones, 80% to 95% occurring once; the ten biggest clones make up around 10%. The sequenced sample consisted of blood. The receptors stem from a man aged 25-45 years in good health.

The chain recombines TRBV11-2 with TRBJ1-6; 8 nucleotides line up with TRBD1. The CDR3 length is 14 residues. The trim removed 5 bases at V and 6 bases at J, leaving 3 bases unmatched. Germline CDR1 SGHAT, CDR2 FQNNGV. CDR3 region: CASSNRGSNSPLHF. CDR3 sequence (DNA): TGTGCCAGCAGCAACAGGGGGAGTAATTCACCCCTCCACTTT.

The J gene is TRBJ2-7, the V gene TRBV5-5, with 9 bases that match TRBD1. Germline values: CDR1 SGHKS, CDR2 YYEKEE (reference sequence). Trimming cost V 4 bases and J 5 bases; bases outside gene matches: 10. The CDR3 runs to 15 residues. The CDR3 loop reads CASSTTTGGLDEQYF. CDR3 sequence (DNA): TGTGCCAGCAGCACAACGACAGGGGGTTTAGACGAGCAGTACTTC. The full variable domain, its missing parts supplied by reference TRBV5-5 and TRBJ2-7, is DAGVTQSPTHLIKTRGQQVTLRCSPISGHKSVSWYQQVLGQGPQFIFQYYEKEERGRGNFPDRFSARQFPNYSSELNVNALLLGDSALYLCASSTTTGGLDEQYFGPGTRLTVT.

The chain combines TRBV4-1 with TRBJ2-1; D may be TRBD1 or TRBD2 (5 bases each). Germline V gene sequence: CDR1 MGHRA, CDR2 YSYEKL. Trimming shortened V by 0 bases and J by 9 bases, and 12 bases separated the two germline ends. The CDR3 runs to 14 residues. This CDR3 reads CASSQEEGESEQFF. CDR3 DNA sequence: TGCGCCAGCAGCCAAGAGGAAGGGGAGAGTGAGCAGTTCTTC.

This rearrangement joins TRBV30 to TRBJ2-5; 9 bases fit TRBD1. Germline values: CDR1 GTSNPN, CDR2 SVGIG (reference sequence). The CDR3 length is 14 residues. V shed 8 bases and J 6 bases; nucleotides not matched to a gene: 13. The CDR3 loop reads CAVHSGTGLKTQYF. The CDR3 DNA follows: TGTGCCGTACACTCCGGGACAGGGTTAAAGACCCAGTACTTC.